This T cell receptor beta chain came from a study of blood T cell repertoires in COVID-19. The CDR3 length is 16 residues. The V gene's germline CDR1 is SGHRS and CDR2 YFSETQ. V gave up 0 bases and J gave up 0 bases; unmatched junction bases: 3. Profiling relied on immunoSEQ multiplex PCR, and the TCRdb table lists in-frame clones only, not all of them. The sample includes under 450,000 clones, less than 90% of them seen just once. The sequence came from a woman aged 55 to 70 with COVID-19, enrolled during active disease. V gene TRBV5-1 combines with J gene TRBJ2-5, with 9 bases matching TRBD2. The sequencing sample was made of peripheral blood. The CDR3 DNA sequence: TGCGCCAGCAGCTTGGGAACTAGCGGGTACCAAGAGACCCAGTACTTC. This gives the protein CASSLGTSGYQETQYF.